The rows below give T cell receptor beta chains drawn from one sample of a study of cytomegalovirus exposure and HLA in healthy donors. The table came from immunoSEQ multiplex PCR; TCRdb's copy has only in-frame clones and leaves some out. The sample includes approximately 160,000 clones, 80% seen only once; the top ten take 5.5% to 7.5%. The sample comprised PBMCs. All receptors come from a man aged 25-40 years in good health and CMV-seropositive. Each CDR3 is given with its conserved first and last residue. A D gene is named only where the DNA matches it firmly. For some rows the clone size is stated as once, few or many, or as a class when expanded; others skip it.

clone_size	v_call	d_call	j_call	cdr3_nt	cdr3_aa
.	TRBV11-2	TRBD2	TRBJ2-7	TGTGCCAGCACCGAGCGTGTAGCGGGACCATACGAGCAGTACTTC	CASTERVAGPYEQYF
.	TRBV7-2	TRBD2	TRBJ2-7	TGTGCCAGCAGCCCGACTAGCGACTCCTACGAGCAGTACTTC	CASSPTSDSYEQYF
.	TRBV5-1	TRBD2	TRBJ2-5	TGCGCCAGCAGCCCGGATTTACTAGCGGGAGAACGATCCCAGTACTTC	CASSPDLLAGERSQYF
.	TRBV19	.	TRBJ1-1	TGTGCCAGTAGTATCTGGGGGCGCGGCACTGAAGCTTTCTTT	CASSIWGRGTEAFF
.	TRBV11-2	.	TRBJ1-4	TGTGCCAGCGGCCCCTCGGCAGGGAACGAAAAACTGTTTTTT	CASGPSAGNEKLFF
.	TRBV9	TRBD1	TRBJ2-7	TGTGCCAGCAGCCCTACAGGGGGCGACGAGCAGTACTTC	CASSPTGGDEQYF
.	TRBV28	TRBD1	TRBJ2-7	TGTGCCAGCACCATGGCGACAGGGGGCTCCTACGAGCAGTACTTC	CASTMATGGSYEQYF
.	TRBV2	TRBD2	TRBJ2-4	TGTGCCAGCAGTGTCGTAGCGGGAGTGGGTGAAACCAAAAACATTCAGTACTTC	CASSVVAGVGETKNIQYF
once	TRBV5-1	.	TRBJ1-1	TGCGCCAGCAGCGAGCCTGGTAAAACTGAAGCTTTCTTT	CASSEPGKTEAFF
.	TRBV10-1	TRBD2	TRBJ2-7	TGCGCCAGCAGTGGGTCCGCGGGAGCAGCCGAGCAGTACTTC	CASSGSAGAAEQYF
.	TRBV7-9	TRBD1	TRBJ2-7	TGTGCCAGCACAAGACAGGGGAACAACGAGCAGTACTTC	CASTRQGNNEQYF
.	TRBV5-1	.	TRBJ1-1	TGCGCCAGCAGCTTGAGTAGGACAGCGAACACTGAAGCTTTCTTT	CASSLSRTANTEAFF
.	TRBV4-2	.	TRBJ2-7	TGTGCCAGCAGCCGAGCCGGGGACACGCTCTCCTACGAGCAGTACTTC	CASSRAGDTLSYEQYF
.	TRBV9	.	TRBJ2-7	TGTGCCAGCAGCGTAGCCGGACAGCCCTACGAGCAGTACTTC	CASSVAGQPYEQYF
.	TRBV4-2	.	TRBJ2-5	TGTGCCAGCAGCCAAGATATCGGAGGGGGGGGGTCCCAAGAGACCCAGTACTTC	CASSQDIGGGGSQETQYF
.	TRBV2	.	TRBJ2-6	TGTGCCAGCAGCGTTCAGGCCTTCTCTGGGGCCAACGTCCTGACTTTC	CASSVQAFSGANVLTF
.	TRBV5-6	.	TRBJ1-5	TGTGCCAGCAGCCGGGGATATAGCAATCAGCCCCAGCATTTT	CASSRGYSNQPQHF
.	TRBV28	.	TRBJ1-5	TGTGCCAGCAGCCTCATAACAGGGACCGGTCAGCCCCAGCATTTT	CASSLITGTGQPQHF
.	TRBV18	.	TRBJ2-7	TGTGCCAGCTCACCCCTACCCGAGGCAGAGCAGTACTTC	CASSPLPEAEQYF
.	TRBV7-9	TRBD2	TRBJ2-5	TGTTCCAGCAGCCCCTCTAGGACTAGCCTTCGAGAAGAGACCCAGTACTTC	CSSSPSRTSLREETQYF
.	TRBV4-3	.	TRBJ1-2	TGCGCCAGCAGCCCAGGGCCGACAGGACCAAACTATGGCTACACCTTC	CASSPGPTGPNYGYTF
.	TRBV7-2	TRBD2	TRBJ2-1	TGTGCCAGCAGCTTAAAAACTAGCGGGGGGAAGGAGCAGTTCTTC	CASSLKTSGGKEQFF
.	TRBV28	.	TRBJ2-7	TGTGCCAGCATCGGGGACACCTACGAGCAGTACTTC	CASIGDTYEQYF
.	TRBV7-6	.	TRBJ1-6	TGTGCCAGCAGCTTAGCAAGGAGAGCGGAGATCAATTCACCCCTCCACTTT	CASSLARRAEINSPLHF
.	TRBV29-1	TRBD1	TRBJ1-5	TGCAGCGTTGTGACAGGGAACCGCAATCAGCCCCAGCATTTT	CSVVTGNRNQPQHF
once	TRBV19	.	TRBJ2-1	TGTGCCAGTCAATCGGGGTCTGACCCTACGCCGCGCCTCTTC	CASQSGSDPTPRLF
.	TRBV7-9	.	TRBJ2-1	TGTGCCAGCAGCCTAGCAGAGTACAATGAGCAGTTCTTC	CASSLAEYNEQFF
.	TRBV19	TRBD2	TRBJ2-2	TGTGCCAGTAGTATGTGGGGGGGTAGCACCGGGGAGCTGTTTTTT	CASSMWGGSTGELFF
once	TRBV18	TRBD1	TRBJ1-6	TGTGCCAGCTCACCTGACGGACAGGTCTATAATTCACCCCTCCACTTT	CASSPDGQVYNSPLHF
.	TRBV5-4	TRBD2	TRBJ2-7	TGTGCCAGCAGCTTATCCCTCGGGGGGGACTCCTACGAGCAGTACTTC	CASSLSLGGDSYEQYF
.	TRBV27	TRBD1	TRBJ1-4	TGTGCCAGCAGTTCCAGGGGGGAAAAACTGTTTTTT	CASSSRGEKLFF
.	TRBV4-2	.	TRBJ2-7	TGTGCCAGCAGCCAAGATCGGCGGGGGCAGTACTTC	CASSQDRRGQYF
.	TRBV5-3	TRBD2	TRBJ2-1	TGTGCCAGAACCCTCCGGGGGGTTAGCTACAATGAGCAGTTCTTC	CARTLRGVSYNEQFF
.	TRBV2	TRBD1	TRBJ1-1	TGTGCCAGCAGTGAACAGGGACAGGGTCAGGTTGGAACTGAAGCTTTCTTT	CASSEQGQGQVGTEAFF
.	TRBV4-1	.	TRBJ1-1	TGCGCCAGCAGCCAAGTCGCAGGGCTGAACACTGAAGCTTTCTTT	CASSQVAGLNTEAFF
.	TRBV2	.	TRBJ2-7	TGTGCCAGCAGTGAGTTCGGTCCCGAGCAGTACTTC	CASSEFGPEQYF
.	TRBV30	.	TRBJ2-7	TGTGCCTGGAGTGTATTGCAGGGGCAACCGTACGAGCAGTACTTC	CAWSVLQGQPYEQYF
.	TRBV5-1	.	TRBJ1-6	TGCGCCAGCAGCTTGGGACAGCCTAGTCGGGATAATTCACCCCTCCACTTT	CASSLGQPSRDNSPLHF
.	TRBV9	TRBD1	TRBJ1-2	TGTGCCAGCAGCGCCGACAGGGCCGCGCGCTACACCTTC	CASSADRAARYTF
.	TRBV11-2	TRBD1	TRBJ2-7	TGTGCCACAACTAGGGGACATTTGGGACAGGGAGTTAAGTACGAGCAGTACTTC	CATTRGHLGQGVKYEQYF
.	TRBV27	.	TRBJ2-7	TGTGCCAGCAGTTATTCGTTAGACTACGAGCAGTACTTC	CASSYSLDYEQYF
.	TRBV6-1	.	TRBJ2-7	TGTGCCAGCAGTGAACTAGTACCCTACGAGCAGTACTTC	CASSELVPYEQYF
.	TRBV4-2	.	TRBJ1-1	TGTGCCAGCAGCCAAGAGGGTGGCGGTATGGGGCGAGGCACTGAAGCTTTCTTT	CASSQEGGGMGRGTEAFF
.	TRBV27	TRBD1	TRBJ2-7	TGTGCCAGCAGTTTGGGACAGGGAGTGGGCGAGCAGTACTTC	CASSLGQGVGEQYF
.	TRBV4-3	.	TRBJ2-7	TGCGCCAGCAGCCAAGATCCTTCAGGCTACGAGCAGTACTTC	CASSQDPSGYEQYF
.	TRBV6-6	TRBD1	TRBJ1-1	TGTGCCAGCAGTTACCGACAGGGTGGTGCTGAAGCTTTCTTT	CASSYRQGGAEAFF